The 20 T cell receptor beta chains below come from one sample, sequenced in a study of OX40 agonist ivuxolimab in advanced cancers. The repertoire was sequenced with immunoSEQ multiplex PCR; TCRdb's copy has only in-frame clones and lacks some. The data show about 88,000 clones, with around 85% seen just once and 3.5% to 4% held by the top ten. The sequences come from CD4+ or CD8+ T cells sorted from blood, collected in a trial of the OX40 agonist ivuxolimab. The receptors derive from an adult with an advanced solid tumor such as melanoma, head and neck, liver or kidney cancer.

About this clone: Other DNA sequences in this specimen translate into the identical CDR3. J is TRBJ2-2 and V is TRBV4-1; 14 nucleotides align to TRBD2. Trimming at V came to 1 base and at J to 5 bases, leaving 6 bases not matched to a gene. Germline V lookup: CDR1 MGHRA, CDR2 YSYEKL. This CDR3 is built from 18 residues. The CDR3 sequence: CASSQGGLAGVGTGELFF. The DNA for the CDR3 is TGCGCCAGCAGCCAAGGGGGACTAGCGGGAGTAGGGACCGGGGAGCTGTTTTTT.

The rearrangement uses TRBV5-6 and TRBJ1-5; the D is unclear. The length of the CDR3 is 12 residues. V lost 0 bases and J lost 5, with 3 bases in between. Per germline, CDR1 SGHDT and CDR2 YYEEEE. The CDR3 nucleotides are TGTGCCAGCAGCTTGGGGGATCAGCCCCAGCATTTT. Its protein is CASSLGDQPQHF. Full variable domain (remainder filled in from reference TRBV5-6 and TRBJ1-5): DAGVTQSPTHLIKTRGQQVTLRCSPKSGHDTVSWYQQALGQGPQFIFQYYEEEERQRGNFPDRFSGHQFPNYSSELNVNALLLGDSALYLCASSLGDQPQHFGDGTRLSIL.

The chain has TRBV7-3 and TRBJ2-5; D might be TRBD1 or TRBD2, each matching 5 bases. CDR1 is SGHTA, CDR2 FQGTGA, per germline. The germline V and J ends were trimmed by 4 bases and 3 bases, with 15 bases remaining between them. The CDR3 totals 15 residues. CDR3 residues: CASSSWGFGEETQYF. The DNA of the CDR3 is TGTGCCAGCAGCTCCTGGGGGTTCGGGGAAGAGACCCAGTACTTC.

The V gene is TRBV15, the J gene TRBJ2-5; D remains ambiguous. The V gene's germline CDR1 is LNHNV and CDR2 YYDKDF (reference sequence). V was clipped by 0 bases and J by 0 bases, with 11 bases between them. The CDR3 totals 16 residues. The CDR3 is CATSREAGRYQETQYF. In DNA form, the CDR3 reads TGTGCCACCAGCAGAGAGGCCGGACGGTACCAAGAGACCCAGTACTTC.

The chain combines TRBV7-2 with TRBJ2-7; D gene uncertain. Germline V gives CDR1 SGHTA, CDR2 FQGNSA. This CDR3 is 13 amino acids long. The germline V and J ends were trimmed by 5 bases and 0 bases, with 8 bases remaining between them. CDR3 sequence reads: CASSVGFSYEQYF. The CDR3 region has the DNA TGTGCCAGCAGCGTAGGGTTCTCCTACGAGCAGTACTTC.

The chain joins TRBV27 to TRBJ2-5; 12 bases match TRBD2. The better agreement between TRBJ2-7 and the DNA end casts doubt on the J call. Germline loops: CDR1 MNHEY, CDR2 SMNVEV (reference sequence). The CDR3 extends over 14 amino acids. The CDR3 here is CASRGTSGSYEQYF. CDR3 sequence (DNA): TGTGCCAGCCGCGGGACTAGCGGGTCCTACGAGCAGTACTTC.

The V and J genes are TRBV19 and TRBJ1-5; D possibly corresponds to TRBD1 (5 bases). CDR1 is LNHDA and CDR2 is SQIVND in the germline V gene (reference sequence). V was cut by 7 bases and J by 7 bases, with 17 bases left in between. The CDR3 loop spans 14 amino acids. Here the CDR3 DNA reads TGTGCCAGTACCATCACCGGGGCTTACCAGCCCCAGCATTTT. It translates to CASTITGAYQPQHF.

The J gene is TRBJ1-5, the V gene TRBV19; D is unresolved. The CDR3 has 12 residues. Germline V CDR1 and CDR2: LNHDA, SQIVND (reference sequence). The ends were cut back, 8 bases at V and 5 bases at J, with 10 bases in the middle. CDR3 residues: CASSHRDQPQHF. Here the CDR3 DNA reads TGTGCCAGTTCGCATCGCGATCAGCCCCAGCATTTT.

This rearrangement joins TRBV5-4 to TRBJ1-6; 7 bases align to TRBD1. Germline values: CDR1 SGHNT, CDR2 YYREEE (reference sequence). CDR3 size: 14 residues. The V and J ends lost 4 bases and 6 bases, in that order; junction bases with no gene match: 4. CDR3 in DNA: TGTGCCAGCAGCCCGGGACAGACTAATTCACCCCTCCACTTT. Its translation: CASSPGQTNSPLHF.

The CDR3 region has the DNA TGTGCCAGCAGTTTAAGACAGTTTTATAGCAATCAGCCCCAGCATTTT. It translates to CASSLRQFYSNQPQHF. The chain couples TRBV28 to TRBJ1-5; TRBD1 might be the D (5 bases). The germline V gene encodes CDR1 MDHEN and CDR2 SYDVKM. This CDR3 has 16 residues. Trimming took 2 bases from V and 0 from J, leaving 11 bases between them.

The CDR3 bases are TGCGCCAGCAGCCCCTATCCCGGGGAGCTGTTTTTT. Translating it yields CASSPYPGELFF. This chain uses TRBV5-1 with TRBJ2-2; D not resolved. Deletions cut 4 bases from V and 6 bases from J, with 7 bases between. Germline values: CDR1 SGHRS, CDR2 YFSETQ. There are 12 residues in the CDR3.

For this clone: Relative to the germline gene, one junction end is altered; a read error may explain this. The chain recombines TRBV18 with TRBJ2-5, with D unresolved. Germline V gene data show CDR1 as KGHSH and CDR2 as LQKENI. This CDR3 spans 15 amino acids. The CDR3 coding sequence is TGTGCCAGCTCACCAAAATTTGACCGACAAGGGACCCAGTACTTC. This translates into CASSPKFDRQGTQYF.

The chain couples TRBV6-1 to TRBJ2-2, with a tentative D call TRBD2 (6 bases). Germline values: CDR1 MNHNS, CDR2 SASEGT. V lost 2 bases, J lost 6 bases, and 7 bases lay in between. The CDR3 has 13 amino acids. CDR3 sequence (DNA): TGTGCCAGCAGTGAATCGGGGGCCGGGGAGCTGTTTTTT. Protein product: CASSESGAGELFF.

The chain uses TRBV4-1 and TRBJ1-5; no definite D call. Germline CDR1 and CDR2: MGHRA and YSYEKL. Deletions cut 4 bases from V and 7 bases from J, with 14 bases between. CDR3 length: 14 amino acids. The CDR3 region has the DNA TGCGCCAGCAGCCCTCCTGGCCGAACCCAGCCCCAGCATTTT. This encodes CASSPPGRTQPQHF.

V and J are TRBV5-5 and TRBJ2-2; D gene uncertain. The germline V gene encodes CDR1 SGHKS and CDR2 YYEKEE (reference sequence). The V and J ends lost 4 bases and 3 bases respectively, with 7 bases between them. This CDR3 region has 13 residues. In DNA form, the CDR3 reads TGTGCCAGCAGCCTCCCGGACACCGGGGAGCTGTTTTTT. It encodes CASSLPDTGELFF.

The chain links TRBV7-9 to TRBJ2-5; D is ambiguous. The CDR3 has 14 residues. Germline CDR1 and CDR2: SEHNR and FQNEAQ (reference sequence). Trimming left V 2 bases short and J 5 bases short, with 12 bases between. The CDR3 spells CASSLPATPETQYF. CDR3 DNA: TGTGCCAGCAGCTTACCGGCTACCCCGGAGACCCAGTACTTC.

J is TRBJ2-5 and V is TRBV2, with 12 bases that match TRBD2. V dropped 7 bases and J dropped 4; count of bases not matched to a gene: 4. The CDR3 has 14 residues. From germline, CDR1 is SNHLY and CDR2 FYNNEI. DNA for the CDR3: TGTGCCAGCAACCTAGCGGGAGGGTTAGAGACCCAGTACTTC. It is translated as CASNLAGGLETQYF.

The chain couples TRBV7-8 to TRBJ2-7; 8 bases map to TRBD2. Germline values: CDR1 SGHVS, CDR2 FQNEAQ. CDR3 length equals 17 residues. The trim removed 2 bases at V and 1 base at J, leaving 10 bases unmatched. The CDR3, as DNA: TGTGCCAGCAGCTTAAGCCCCGGGGGGGGTCAATCCTACGAGCAGTACTTC. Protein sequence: CASSLSPGGGQSYEQYF.

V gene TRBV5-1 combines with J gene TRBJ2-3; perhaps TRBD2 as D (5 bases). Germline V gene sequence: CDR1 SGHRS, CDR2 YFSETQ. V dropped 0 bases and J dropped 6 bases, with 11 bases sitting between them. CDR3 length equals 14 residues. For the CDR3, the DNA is TGCGCCAGCAGCTTGGGCACTAGTGTTGATACGCAGTATTTT. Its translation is CASSLGTSVDTQYF.

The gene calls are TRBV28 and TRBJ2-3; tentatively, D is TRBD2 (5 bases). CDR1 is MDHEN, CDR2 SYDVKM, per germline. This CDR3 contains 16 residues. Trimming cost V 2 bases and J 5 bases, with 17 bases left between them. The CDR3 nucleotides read TGTGCCAGCAGTTTAGCAGGAGATAGCGCCATAGATACGCAGTATTTT. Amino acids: CASSLAGDSAIDTQYF. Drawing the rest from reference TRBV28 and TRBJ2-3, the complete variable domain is DVKVTQSSRYLVKRTGEKVFLECVQDMDHENMFWYRQDPGLGLRLIYFSYDVKMKEKGDIPEGYSVSREKKERFSLILESASTNQTSMYLCASSLAGDSAIDTQYFGPGTRLTVL.